One and the same sample provided the 2 T cell receptor beta chains below, sequenced in a study of blood T cell repertoires in COVID-19. Some clones are missing from TCRdb's copy, which holds only in-frame ones; the method was immunoSEQ multiplex PCR. Altogether hundreds of thousands of clones are present, approximately 90% being singletons, with the ten largest covering approximately 6%. The sequenced sample was peripheral blood. The receptor set was obtained from a man between 60 and 70 years old who had recovered from COVID-19.

This sequence joins TRBV6-2 or TRBV6-3 and TRBJ2-1; D is uncertain. The V end lost 1 base, the J end lost 6 bases, and 7 bases lay between the germline ends. The CDR3 has 13 residues. Germline V gene sequence: CDR1 MNHEY, CDR2 SVGEGT. CDR3 coding DNA: TGTGCCAGCAGTTACTTGAGGTCCAATGAGCAGTTCTTC. Residues: CASSYLRSNEQFF.

The gene calls are TRBV21-1 and TRBJ1-2. TRBV21-1 is assigned pseudogene status. This CDR3 has 15 residues. The CDR3, as DNA: TGTGCCAGCAGCAAAGCCCCCGGAGCTCCCTGGGGCTACACCTTC. It yields the protein CASSKAPGAPWGYTF.